The TCR beta chain described here comes from a study of T-cell memory formation after mild COVID-19. Regarding the study as a whole: Some clones that responded turned up in pre-infection memory, which suggests that cross-reactive memory joined in. Clones that shrank (day 15 to 85) were balanced CD4/CD8, whereas later expanders leaned CD4+.

Constant-segment primers were used for 5'RACE, and the resulting TCR alpha and TCR beta cDNA libraries carried sample barcodes and UMIs. TCRdb re-called the 5' RACE reads through MiXCR, storing one row per CDR3 protein. The data show 100,000 to 120,000 distinct CDR3 sequences, 18% seen once. The sample holds a few counts of this clonotype. The antigen remains undetermined. V lost 2 bases, J lost 5 bases, and 20 bases stayed unmatched. The CDR3 extends over 18 amino acids. Germline assignment: CDR1 DFQATT and CDR2 SNEGSKA (reference sequence). The sequence came from a man between 18 and 35 years old who had mild COVID-19 (a few samples of this study predate the infection). Cell type and time point are not known. Sample: PBMCs or a T cell subset sorted from them (not recorded which). The rearrangement uses TRBV20-1 and TRBJ2-7, with TRBD2 identical over 8 bases. In DNA form, the CDR3 reads TGCAGTGCTAGACTCCGCTACCAAGGACTAGCAACAATCCACGAGCAGTACTTC. Amino acid sequence: CSARLRYQGLATIHEQYF.